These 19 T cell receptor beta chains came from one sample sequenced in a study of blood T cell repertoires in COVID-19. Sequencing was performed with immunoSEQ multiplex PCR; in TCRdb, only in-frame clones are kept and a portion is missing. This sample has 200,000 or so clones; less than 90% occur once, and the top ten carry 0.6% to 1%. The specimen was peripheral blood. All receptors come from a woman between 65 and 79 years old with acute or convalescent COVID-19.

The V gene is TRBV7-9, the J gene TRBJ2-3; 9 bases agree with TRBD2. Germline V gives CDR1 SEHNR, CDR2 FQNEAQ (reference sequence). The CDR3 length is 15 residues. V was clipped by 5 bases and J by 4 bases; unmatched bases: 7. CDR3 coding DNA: TGTGCCAGCAGCCCCTTAGCGGGGGCGTCAGATACGCAGTATTTT. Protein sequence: CASSPLAGASDTQYF.

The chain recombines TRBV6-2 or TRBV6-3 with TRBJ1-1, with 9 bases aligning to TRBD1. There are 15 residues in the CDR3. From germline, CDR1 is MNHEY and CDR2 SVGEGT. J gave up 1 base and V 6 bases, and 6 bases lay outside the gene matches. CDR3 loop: CASSQQGARNTEAFF. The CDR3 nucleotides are TGTGCCAGCAGCCAACAGGGGGCAAGGAACACTGAAGCTTTCTTT.

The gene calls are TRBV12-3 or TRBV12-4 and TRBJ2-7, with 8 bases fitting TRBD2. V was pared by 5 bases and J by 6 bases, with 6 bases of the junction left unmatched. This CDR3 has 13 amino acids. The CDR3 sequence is CASSLSGTGEQYF. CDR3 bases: TGTGCCAGCAGTCTTAGCGGGACGGGCGAGCAGTACTTC.

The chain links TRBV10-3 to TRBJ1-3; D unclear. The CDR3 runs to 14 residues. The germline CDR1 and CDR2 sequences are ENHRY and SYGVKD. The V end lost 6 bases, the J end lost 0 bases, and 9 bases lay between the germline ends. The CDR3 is CAIRGAFSGNTIYF. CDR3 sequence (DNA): TGTGCCATCAGGGGAGCTTTCTCTGGAAACACCATATATTTT.

The CDR3 region is CASSLGGAYNEQFF. DNA of the CDR3: TGTGCCAGCAGCCTCGGGGGGGCCTACAATGAGCAGTTCTTC. This chain joins TRBV9 and TRBJ2-1, with TRBD2 identical over 8 bases. CDR1 is SGDLS and CDR2 is YYNGEE in the germline V gene. The CDR3 runs 14 residues. V lost 4 bases, J lost 2 bases, and 2 bases stayed unmatched.

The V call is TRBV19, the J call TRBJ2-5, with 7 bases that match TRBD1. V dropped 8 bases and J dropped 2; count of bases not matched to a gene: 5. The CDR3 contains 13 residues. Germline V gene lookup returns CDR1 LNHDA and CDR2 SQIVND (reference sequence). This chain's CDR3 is CASGKTGQETQYF. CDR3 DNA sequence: TGTGCCAGTGGGAAGACAGGGCAAGAGACCCAGTACTTC.

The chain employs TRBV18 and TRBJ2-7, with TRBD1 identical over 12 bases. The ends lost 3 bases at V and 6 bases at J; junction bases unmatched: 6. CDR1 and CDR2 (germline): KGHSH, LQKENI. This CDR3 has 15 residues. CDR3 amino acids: CASSPRGTGGGEQYF. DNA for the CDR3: TGTGCCAGCTCACCCCGAGGGACAGGGGGCGGCGAGCAGTACTTC.

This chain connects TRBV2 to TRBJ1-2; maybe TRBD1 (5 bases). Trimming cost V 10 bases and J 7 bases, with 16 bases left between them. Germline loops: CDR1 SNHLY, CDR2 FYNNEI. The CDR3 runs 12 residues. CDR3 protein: CAISDTPAGYTF. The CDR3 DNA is TGTGCCATCTCGGACACCCCAGCTGGCTACACCTTC.

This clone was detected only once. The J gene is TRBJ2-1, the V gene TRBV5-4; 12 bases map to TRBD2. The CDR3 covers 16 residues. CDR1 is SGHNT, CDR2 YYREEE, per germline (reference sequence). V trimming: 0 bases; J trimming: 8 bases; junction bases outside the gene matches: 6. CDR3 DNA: TGTGCCAGCAGCTTGGCTAGCGGGAGGGCCGTAGATGAGCAGTTCTTC. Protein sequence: CASSLASGRAVDEQFF.

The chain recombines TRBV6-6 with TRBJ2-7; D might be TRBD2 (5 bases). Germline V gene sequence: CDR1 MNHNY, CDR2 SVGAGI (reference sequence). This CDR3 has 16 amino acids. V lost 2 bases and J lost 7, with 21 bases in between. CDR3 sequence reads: CASSYGRATATGEQYF. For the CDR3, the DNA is TGTGCCAGCAGTTACGGACGGGCTACAGCGACGGGGGAGCAGTACTTC.

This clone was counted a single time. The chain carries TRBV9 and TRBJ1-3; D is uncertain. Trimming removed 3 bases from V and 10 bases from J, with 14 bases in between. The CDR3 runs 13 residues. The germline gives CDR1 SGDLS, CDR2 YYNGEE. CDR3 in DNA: TGTGCCAGCAGCGCCGCCAGTACCACGACCATATATTTT. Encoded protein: CASSAASTTTIYF.

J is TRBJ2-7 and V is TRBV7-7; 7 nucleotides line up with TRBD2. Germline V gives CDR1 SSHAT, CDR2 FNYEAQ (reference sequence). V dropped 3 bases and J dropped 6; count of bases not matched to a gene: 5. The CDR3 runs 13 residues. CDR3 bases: TGTGCCAGCAGCTTGGGAGCGGGATCCGAGCAGTACTTC. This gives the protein CASSLGAGSEQYF.

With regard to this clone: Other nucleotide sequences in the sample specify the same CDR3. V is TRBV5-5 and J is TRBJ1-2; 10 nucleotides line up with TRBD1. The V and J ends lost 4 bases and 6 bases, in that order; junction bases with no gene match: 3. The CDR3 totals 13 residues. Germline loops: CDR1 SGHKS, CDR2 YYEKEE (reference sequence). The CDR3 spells CASSLTGGNGYTF. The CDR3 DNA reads TGTGCCAGCAGCCTGACAGGGGGCAATGGCTACACCTTC.

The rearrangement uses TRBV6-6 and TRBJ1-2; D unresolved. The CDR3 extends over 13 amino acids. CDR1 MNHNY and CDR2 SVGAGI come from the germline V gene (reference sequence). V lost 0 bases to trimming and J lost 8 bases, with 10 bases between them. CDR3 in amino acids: CASSYSEAAGYTF. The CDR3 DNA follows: TGTGCCAGCAGTTACTCGGAGGCAGCGGGCTACACCTTC.

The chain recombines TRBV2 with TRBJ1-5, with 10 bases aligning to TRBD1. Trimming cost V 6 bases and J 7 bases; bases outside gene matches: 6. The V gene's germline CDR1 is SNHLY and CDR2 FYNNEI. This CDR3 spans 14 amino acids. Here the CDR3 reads CASSTDRGKQPQHF. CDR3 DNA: TGTGCCAGCAGCACGGACAGGGGGAAGCAGCCCCAGCATTTT.

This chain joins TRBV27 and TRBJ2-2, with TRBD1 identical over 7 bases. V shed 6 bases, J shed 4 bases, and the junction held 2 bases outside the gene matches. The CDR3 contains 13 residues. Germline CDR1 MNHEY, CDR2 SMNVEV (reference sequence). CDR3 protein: CASRRQGTGELFF. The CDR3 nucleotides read TGTGCCAGCAGGAGACAGGGCACCGGGGAGCTGTTTTTT.

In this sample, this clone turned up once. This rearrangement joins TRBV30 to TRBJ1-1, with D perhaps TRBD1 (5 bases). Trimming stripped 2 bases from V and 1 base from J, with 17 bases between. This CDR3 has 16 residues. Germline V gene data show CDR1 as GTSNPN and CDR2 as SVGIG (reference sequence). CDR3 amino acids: CAWSTRDLGKNTEAFF. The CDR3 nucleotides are TGTGCCTGGAGTACACGGGACTTAGGGAAGAACACTGAAGCTTTCTTT.

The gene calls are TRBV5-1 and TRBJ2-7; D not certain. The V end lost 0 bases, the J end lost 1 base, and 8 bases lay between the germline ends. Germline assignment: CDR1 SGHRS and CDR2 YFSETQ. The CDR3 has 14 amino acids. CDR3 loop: CASSLDQVSYEQYF. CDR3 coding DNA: TGCGCCAGCAGCTTGGACCAGGTATCCTACGAGCAGTACTTC.

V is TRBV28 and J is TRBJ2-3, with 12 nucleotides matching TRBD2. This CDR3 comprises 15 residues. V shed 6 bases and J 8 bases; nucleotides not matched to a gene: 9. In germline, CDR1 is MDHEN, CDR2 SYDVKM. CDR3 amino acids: CASSLSLAGGGTQYF. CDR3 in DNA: TGTGCCAGCAGCTTGTCTCTAGCGGGAGGGGGTACGCAGTATTTT.